The 26 T cell receptor beta chains given below trace back to one sample, sequenced in a study of T cell repertoires in cytomegalovirus infection. TCRdb re-called the reads through MiXCR, storing one row per CDR3 protein. This sample has hundreds of thousands of distinct CDR3 sequences, with roughly 36% found just once. The specimen sequenced was PBMCs. The receptors come from a human donor in good health (CMV status not recorded). Some clones in this sample may be carry-over from other donors' samples.

This chain links TRBV7-9 with TRBJ1-1; D gene uncertain. V gave up 0 bases and J gave up 8 bases, with 7 bases separating them. Per the germline V gene, CDR1 is SEHNR and CDR2 is FQNEAQ (reference sequence). CDR3 length equals 12 residues. CDR3 sequence reads: CASSLADREAFF. DNA of the CDR3: TGTGCCAGCAGCTTAGCGGACCGGGAAGCTTTCTTT. Full variable domain (outside the CDR3, taken from reference TRBV7-9 and TRBJ1-1): DTGVSQNPRHKITKRGQNVTFRCDPISEHNRLYWYRQTLGQGPEFLTYFQNEAQLEKSRLLSDRFSAERPKGSFSTLEIQRTEQGDSAMYLCASSLADREAFFGQGTRLTVV.

The chain couples TRBV6-1 to TRBJ1-2, with 11 nucleotides matching TRBD1. The CDR3 has 15 residues. Germline CDR1 reads MNHNS; CDR2 reads SASEGT. V dropped 6 bases and J dropped 3; count of bases not matched to a gene: 6. DNA of the CDR3: TGTGCCAGCAGGCGTCCGGGACAGGGGGACTATGGCTACACCTTC. Residues: CASRRPGQGDYGYTF.

Only a few counts were recorded for this clonotype. This chain joins TRBV7-2 and TRBJ1-3; D not resolved. The V and J ends lost 5 bases and 2 bases respectively, with 16 bases between them. Looked up from germline, CDR1 is SGHTA and CDR2 is FQGNSA. The CDR3 loop spans 16 amino acids. CDR3 sequence: CASSTNLRRTGNTIYF. The CDR3 DNA follows: TGTGCCAGCAGCACGAACCTCCGGAGGACTGGAAACACCATATATTTT.

As concerns this clonotype: One end of the junction varies from germline; a read error may be responsible. V is TRBV6-6 and J is TRBJ1-2; possibly TRBD1 for D (5 bases). Germline loops: CDR1 MNHNY, CDR2 SVGAGI (reference sequence). There are 17 residues in the CDR3. The CDR3 reads CAISYRRGGGANYGYTF. The CDR3 DNA follows: TGTGCCATCAGTTACCGACGGGGCGGGGGAGCTAACTATGGCTACACCTTC.

This chain joins TRBV28 and TRBJ2-3, with TRBD1 matching 12 bases. This CDR3 comprises 16 residues. Per the germline V gene, CDR1 is MDHEN and CDR2 is SYDVKM. V shed 6 bases and J 5 bases; nucleotides not matched to a gene: 9. This CDR3 reads CASRRTGTGGRDTQYF. The CDR3, as DNA: TGTGCCAGCAGGAGAACCGGGACAGGGGGCAGAGATACGCAGTATTTT.

CDR3 protein: CASSLGAGGAGNTIYF. The CDR3 DNA reads as TGTGCCAGCAGCTTAGGGGCAGGGGGTGCCGGAAACACCATATATTTT. The rearrangement joins TRBV7-8 to TRBJ1-3; TRBD1 aligns across 7 bases. Germline V lookup: CDR1 SGHVS, CDR2 FQNEAQ. CDR3 size: 16 residues. V shed 1 base, J shed 4 bases, and the junction held 7 bases outside the gene matches.

The V call is TRBV20-1, the J call TRBJ2-1, with 14 bases fitting TRBD2. Germline values: CDR1 DFQATT, CDR2 SNEGSKA (reference sequence). CDR3 length: 15 residues. V dropped 7 bases and J dropped 7; count of bases not matched to a gene: 9. CDR3: CSGRSGTSGSNEQFF. In nucleotides, the CDR3 is TGCAGTGGGAGGTCAGGGACTAGCGGGAGTAATGAGCAGTTCTTC.

As DNA, the CDR3 is TGTGCCAGCAGTCAATCTGTCTTCAGGGGAGTAGATGGCTACACCTTC. This encodes CASSQSVFRGVDGYTF. The chain uses TRBV6-1 and TRBJ1-2; perhaps TRBD1 as D (6 bases). Deletions cut 5 bases from V and 6 bases from J, with 22 bases between. This CDR3 comprises 16 residues. The V gene's germline CDR1 is MNHNS and CDR2 SASEGT.

This clonotype was counted at least ten times. This sequence joins TRBV28 and TRBJ2-7; tentative D call: TRBD1 (6 bases). The CDR3 runs 18 residues. Germline V gene sequence: CDR1 MDHEN, CDR2 SYDVKM. Trimming removed 8 bases at V and 3 bases at J, with 29 bases between. CDR3 protein: CASSSPSLDRGGGYEQYF. CDR3 coding DNA: TGTGCCAGCTCCTCACCCTCATTAGACCGAGGGGGTGGCTACGAGCAGTACTTC.

This clonotype occurred a few times. CDR3 loop: CASSRPGQANTEAFF. CDR3 in DNA: TGTGCCAGCAGCCGACCGGGACAGGCGAACACTGAAGCTTTCTTT. The genes are TRBV7-9 and TRBJ1-1, with TRBD1 matching 8 bases. In germline, CDR1 is SEHNR, CDR2 FQNEAQ (reference sequence). V lost 5 bases to trimming and J lost 1 base; unmatched junction nucleotides: 6. The CDR3 runs to 15 residues.

In its sample, this clonotype was seen a few times. This chain links TRBV7-6 with TRBJ2-3, with 9 bases matching TRBD1. CDR1 and CDR2 (germline): SGHVS, FNYEAQ. The CDR3 loop spans 14 amino acids. With 5 bases clipped from V and 8 bases from J, the junction kept 8 bases outside the gene matches. CDR3 protein: CASSLRTGAPTQYF. In DNA form, the CDR3 reads TGTGCCAGCAGCCTAAGGACAGGGGCCCCTACGCAGTATTTT.

In this sample, this clonotype turned up a few times. The genes are TRBV9 and TRBJ2-3; D is ambiguous. Germline CDR1 is SGDLS and CDR2 is YYNGEE. The CDR3 spans 12 residues. V lost 8 bases, J lost 2 bases, and 9 bases lay in between. For the CDR3, the DNA is TGTGCCAGTGAAGCTTACACAGATACGCAGTATTTT. This translates into CASEAYTDTQYF.

The rearrangement uses TRBV27 and TRBJ1-6; 9 bases map to TRBD1. With V trimmed by 8 bases and J by 9 bases, 5 bases remained unmatched. The CDR3 runs to 13 residues. CDR1 and CDR2 from the germline V gene are MNHEY and SMNVEV (reference sequence). The DNA for the CDR3 is TGTGCCAGCTCTACAGGGGGCTTTTCACCCCTCCACTTT. Amino acids: CASSTGGFSPLHF.

This clonotype was counted many times. In nucleotides, the CDR3 is TGTGCCAGCAGCTTAGATTACGGATACAATGAGCAGTTCTTC. This sequence encodes CASSLDYGYNEQFF. This chain links TRBV7-2 with TRBJ2-1; D is ambiguous. The CDR3 has 14 residues. Germline-derived CDR1 and CDR2 are SGHTA and FQGNSA. The V gene lost 1 base and the J gene lost 4 bases, with 8 bases spanning the gap. The full variable domain, its missing parts supplied by reference TRBV7-2 and TRBJ2-1, is GAGVSQSPSNKVTEKGKDVELRCDPISGHTALYWYRQSLGQGLEFLIYFQGNSAPDKSGLPSDRFSAERTGGSVSTLTIQRTQQEDSAVYLCASSLDYGYNEQFFGPGTRLTVL.

The rearrangement uses TRBV28 and TRBJ1-2; a possible D gene is TRBD1 (5 bases). Germline V CDR1 and CDR2: MDHEN, SYDVKM. The CDR3 covers 14 residues. Trimming left V 5 bases short and J 12 bases short, with 22 bases between. The chain's CDR3 is CASSEGRRAGGHTF. The CDR3 nucleotides are TGTGCCAGCAGTGAGGGGAGGAGGGCTGGGGGACACACCTTC.

The V call is TRBV6-2 or TRBV6-3, the J call TRBJ1-4; D possibly corresponds to TRBD1 (5 bases). Trimming left V 5 bases short and J 0 bases short, with 16 bases between. Germline V gene data show CDR1 as MNHEY and CDR2 as SVGEGT. The length of the CDR3 is 17 residues. The CDR3, as DNA: TGTGCCAGCAGTCCAGGGAGTTTGAGTGCAACTAATGAAAAACTGTTTTTT. Its translation: CASSPGSLSATNEKLFF.

The sample holds a few counts of this clonotype. J is TRBJ2-1 and V is TRBV24-1; a possible D gene is TRBD2 (6 bases). V shed 4 bases and J shed 3 bases, with 12 bases lying between them. Germline assignment: CDR1 KGHDR and CDR2 SFDVKD. CDR3 length: 15 amino acids. The CDR3 reads CATSDYGGDYNEQFF. Here the CDR3 DNA reads TGTGCCACCAGTGACTACGGAGGGGACTACAATGAGCAGTTCTTC.

The chain employs TRBV12-3 or TRBV12-4 and TRBJ2-1, with D perhaps given as TRBD1 or TRBD2 (6 bases each). Trimming removed 6 bases from V and 6 bases from J, with 21 bases in between. The CDR3 contains 16 residues. The CDR3 spells CASSQNRGGRRNEQFF. The CDR3 DNA is TGTGCCAGCAGCCAAAACCGTGGGGGGCGACGCAATGAGCAGTTCTTC.

The chain carries TRBV4-1 and TRBJ1-2, with D tentatively TRBD1 (5 bases). This CDR3 region has 16 residues. The germline V gene encodes CDR1 MGHRA and CDR2 YSYEKL. Trimming cost V 1 base and J 8 bases, with 20 bases left between them. The CDR3 DNA sequence: TGCGCCAGCAGCCAAGCGTCAGGTTCAGGGTGGCGAGGCTACACCTTC. It is translated as CASSQASGSGWRGYTF.

The chain joins TRBV28 to TRBJ2-2; TRBD1 is a possible D gene (6 bases). Germline V gives CDR1 MDHEN, CDR2 SYDVKM. The V gene lost 6 bases and the J gene lost 1 base, with 15 bases spanning the gap. The CDR3 extends over 16 amino acids. The CDR3, as DNA: TGTGCCAGCAGCACCAACAGGGCGTTGAACACCGGGGAGCTGTTTTTT. Its translation: CASSTNRALNTGELFF.

This clonotype was counted ten times or more. The chain couples TRBV28 to TRBJ1-1; possibly TRBD1 for D (6 bases). CDR1 and CDR2 from the germline V gene are MDHEN and SYDVKM. V was clipped by 6 bases and J by 5 bases, with 7 bases between them. The CDR3 spans 11 residues. CDR3 protein: CASRQGTEAFF. The CDR3, as DNA: TGTGCCAGCAGACAGGGAACTGAAGCTTTCTTT. Full variable domain (missing parts from reference TRBV28 and TRBJ1-1): DVKVTQSSRYLVKRTGEKVFLECVQDMDHENMFWYRQDPGLGLRLIYFSYDVKMKEKGDIPEGYSVSREKKERFSLILESASTNQTSMYLCASRQGTEAFFGQGTRLTVV.

This clonotype was detected a few times. Germline is not matched at one junction end, which may reflect a read error. DNA of the CDR3: TGCGCCAGCACCCAAGACCACACAACTAGCGGGGGGGCAGGGGATACGCAGTATTTT. Translated: CASTQDHTTSGGAGDTQYF. V usage is TRBV4-1 and J usage is TRBJ2-3, with TRBD2 matching over 13 bases. The CDR3 is made up of 19 amino acids. Germline values: CDR1 MGHRA, CDR2 YSYEKL.

This clonotype has only a few counts. V gene TRBV24-1 combines with J gene TRBJ2-1; 8 nucleotides line up with TRBD2. Germline assignment: CDR1 KGHDR and CDR2 SFDVKD. The CDR3 totals 15 residues. Germline trimming cut 3 bases from V and 5 bases from J; bases unmatched to any gene: 5. In DNA form, the CDR3 reads TGTGCCACCAGTGATGTCCGGGAGGGAGACAATGAGCAGTTCTTC. Its protein product is CATSDVREGDNEQFF.

This clonotype was seen a handful of times. The genes are TRBV28 and TRBJ1-5, with D tentatively TRBD1 (5 bases). The CDR3 runs to 18 residues. Germline CDR1 MDHEN, CDR2 SYDVKM. The V and J ends lost 6 bases and 0 bases respectively, with 21 bases between them. CDR3 bases: TGTGCCAGCAGCCCCATGGGGGGACTCCTTTATAGCAATCAGCCCCAGCATTTT. Amino acid sequence: CASSPMGGLLYSNQPQHF.

Points on this clonotype: This may stem from a read error, because a much larger clone lies one nucleotide away. The V and J genes are TRBV3-1 and TRBJ1-1; 8 bases fit TRBD1. The CDR3 is made up of 14 amino acids. The V gene's germline CDR1 is LGHDT and CDR2 YNNKEL (reference sequence). As DNA, the CDR3 is TGTGCCAGCAGCCAGCAAGCCCAGGGGGCTGAAGCTTTATTT. It encodes CASSQQAQGAEALF.

The sample holds a few counts of this clonotype. The V and J genes are TRBV5-1 and TRBJ2-5; TRBD1 is a possible D gene (5 bases). The length of the CDR3 is 14 residues. Trimming cost V 4 bases and J 2 bases, with 12 bases left between them. Per germline, CDR1 SGHRS and CDR2 YFSETQ. CDR3 sequence: CASSRRQIQETQYF. The CDR3 DNA sequence: TGCGCCAGCAGCCGTCGACAGATTCAAGAGACCCAGTACTTC.